The 10 T cell receptor beta chains below were found in one sample sequenced in a study of CD8+CD57+ T cells in acquired aplastic anemia. CDR3 and TCR beta VDJ profiling relied on genomic DNA as the template. One entry per CDR3 protein, called by TCRdb with MiXCR from the reads. The data show roughly 200,000 distinct CDR3 sequences, over 60% seen once. Sequencing was performed on sorted CD4+, CD8+, or CD8+CD57+ T cells (not recorded which) from PBMCs. The receptors were gathered from a human donor in good health.

This clonotype was seen many times. This sequence joins TRBV2 and TRBJ1-1; D not certain. CDR1 is SNHLY, CDR2 FYNNEI, per germline. The CDR3 contains 15 residues. V was trimmed by 0 bases and J by 0 bases, leaving 8 bases between them. CDR3 DNA: TGTGCCAGCAGTGAAGCGCTTCGGGTGAACACTGAAGCTTTCTTT. The encoded protein is CASSEALRVNTEAFF.

This clonotype was counted ten times or more. The chain is built from TRBV7-7 and TRBJ1-2; D uncertain. There are 15 residues in the CDR3. The V gene's germline CDR1 is SSHAT and CDR2 FNYEAQ (reference sequence). Trimming shortened V by 5 bases and J by 6 bases, and 19 bases separated the two germline ends. CDR3 sequence: CASSPPVISEDGYTF. CDR3 bases: TGTGCCAGCAGCCCCCCCGTTATCTCGGAGGATGGCTACACCTTC. The full variable domain, completed using reference TRBV7-7 and TRBJ1-2, is GAGVSQSPRYKVTKRGQDVTLRCDPISSHATLYWYQQALGQGPEFLTYFNYEAQPDKSGLPSDRFSAERPEGSISTLTIQRTEQRDSAMYRCASSPPVISEDGYTFGSGTRLTVV.

This clonotype was detected many times. V gene TRBV7-9 combines with J gene TRBJ2-3, with D uncertain. V lost 6 bases and J lost 4, with 11 bases in between. Per germline, CDR1 SEHNR and CDR2 FQNEAQ (reference sequence). The length of the CDR3 is 13 residues. CDR3 loop: CASRPPGADTQYF. The CDR3 DNA follows: TGTGCCAGCAGACCACCTGGGGCAGATACGCAGTATTTT.

V gene TRBV10-3 combines with J gene TRBJ2-7; weak D call: TRBD1 (6 bases). The CDR3 runs to 14 residues. V was clipped by 4 bases and J by 0 bases, with 10 bases between them. Germline V gene lookup returns CDR1 ENHRY and CDR2 SYGVKD. For the CDR3, the DNA is TGTGCCATCAGTGGGACAGAGAGCTCCTACGAGCAGTACTTC. It yields the protein CAISGTESSYEQYF.

The V and J genes are TRBV29-1 and TRBJ2-1; the match to TRBD2 covers 7 bases. The CDR3 length is 16 residues. CDR1 and CDR2 (germline): SQVTM, ANQGSEA. V dropped 0 bases and J dropped 5; count of bases not matched to a gene: 10. CDR3 protein: CSVEDKFGLADNEQFF. The DNA of the CDR3 is TGCAGCGTTGAAGATAAATTCGGGCTAGCGGACAATGAGCAGTTCTTC.

In this sample, this clonotype turned up many times. This chain links TRBV7-2 with TRBJ2-3, with 8 nucleotides matching TRBD2. Trimming at V came to 2 bases and at J to 6 bases, leaving 7 bases not matched to a gene. The germline gives CDR1 SGHTA, CDR2 FQGNSA. The CDR3 has 15 residues. The CDR3 DNA is TGTGCCAGCAGCTTATGGACGGGGGGGTGGGATACGCAGTATTTT. It yields the protein CASSLWTGGWDTQYF.

The chain is built from TRBV10-3 and TRBJ1-2; possible D gene TRBD1, 5 bases. V lost 7 bases, J lost 8 bases, and 17 bases lay in between. Germline V gives CDR1 ENHRY, CDR2 SYGVKD. This CDR3 is built from 13 residues. The CDR3 nucleotides are TGTGCCATCACCCCACAGGTCCAGCGGGGCTACACCTTC. It yields the protein CAITPQVQRGYTF.

Note on this clonotype: A clone one base away is much larger, so this may be a read error. The gene calls are TRBV7-9 and TRBJ1-5; maybe TRBD1 (6 bases). Germline V gene sequence: CDR1 SEHNR, CDR2 FQNEAQ (reference sequence). The CDR3 runs to 18 residues. CDR3 sequence (DNA): TGTGCCAGCAGCCCCACCCCGTGGGGGGCAGACCTCAATCAGCCCCAGAATTTT. This codes for CASSPTPWGADLNQPQNF.

The chain recombines TRBV20-1 with TRBJ2-1; 9 bases are a match to TRBD2. This CDR3 comprises 17 residues. Germline V gives CDR1 DFQATT, CDR2 SNEGSKA (reference sequence). Losses at the gene ends were 3 bases for V and 1 base for J; bases not matched to a gene: 10. The CDR3 is CSASLSRGGRSYNEQFF. The CDR3 coding sequence is TGCAGTGCTAGCCTCTCGCGGGGGGGCCGATCCTACAATGAGCAGTTCTTC.

This chain links TRBV20-1 with TRBJ1-4; 10 bases are a match to TRBD1. The CDR3 is 13 amino acids. The germline V gene has CDR1 DFQATT and CDR2 SNEGSKA (reference sequence). The junction had 4 bases not matched to a gene; V was cut back by 6 bases and J by 6 bases. The CDR3 nucleotides are TGCAGTGCAACAGGGACAGGGGATGAAAAACTGTTTTTT. This gives the protein CSATGTGDEKLFF.